Listed here are 29 T cell receptor beta chains from one sample, sequenced in a study of blood T cell repertoires in COVID-19 (dated by TCRdb to 2018 to 2020). The library came from the immunoSEQ multiplex PCR assay. TCRdb obtained this table from immuneACCESS and retained in-frame rearrangements with V and J assigned. These tables miss some clones; where compared with another copy, unresolved V genes account for less than half of the shortfall, and the remainder is unexplained. In all, the sample holds 450,000 or so clones, and less than 95% of those were seen once. Jointly, the top ten make up approximately 0.65% of the sample. Sequenced input: PBMCs or T cells enriched from blood (not recorded which). These receptors were obtained from a young man who had recovered from COVID-19.

The gene calls are TRBV18 and TRBJ2-7; D might be TRBD1 (6 bases). The CDR3 sequence is 13 residues long. Germline lookup yields CDR1 KGHSH and CDR2 LQKENI. Trimming took off 4 bases at V and 2 bases at J, with 9 bases between the two ends. The chain's CDR3 is CASSRDKTYEQYF. CDR3 nucleotide sequence: TGTGCCAGCTCACGGGACAAAACCTACGAGCAGTACTTC.

The chain recombines TRBV7-2 with TRBJ2-2, with 9 nucleotides matching TRBD2. V shed 5 bases and J 4 bases; nucleotides not matched to a gene: 5. This CDR3 comprises 15 residues. Germline CDR1 is SGHTA and CDR2 is FQGNSA. CDR3 nucleotides: TGTGCCAGCAGCAAGTATAGCGGGGGCACCGGGGAGCTGTTTTTT. This sequence encodes CASSKYSGGTGELFF.

J is TRBJ1-1 and V is TRBV11-3; TRBD1 might be the D (5 bases). The CDR3 consists of 15 residues. Germline V gives CDR1 SGHNT, CDR2 YENEEA. V lost 6 bases, J lost 4 bases, and 18 bases lay in between. CDR3 in DNA: TGTGCCAGCAGACCCGGGGGATCAGGAGGCACTGAAGCTTTCTTT. Translating gives CASRPGGSGGTEAFF.

The chain recombines TRBV11-3 with TRBJ1-4, with 7 nucleotides matching TRBD1. This CDR3 has 15 residues. Germline CDR1 reads SGHNT; CDR2 reads YENEEA. V dropped 5 bases and J dropped 4; count of bases not matched to a gene: 7. CDR3 amino acids: CASSKVGTVNEKLFF. The CDR3 DNA is TGTGCCAGCAGCAAGGTCGGGACAGTTAATGAAAAACTGTTTTTT. The full variable domain, its missing parts supplied by reference TRBV11-3 and TRBJ1-4, is EAGVVQSPRYKIIEKKQPVAFWCNPISGHNTLYWYLQNLGQGPELLIRYENEEAVDDSQLPKDRFSAERLKGVDSTLKIQPAELGDSAVYLCASSKVGTVNEKLFFGSGTQLSVL.

The CDR3 reads CASSVADIKGTGELFF. The CDR3 bases are TGTGCCAGCAGCGTAGCAGATATTAAGGGGACCGGGGAGCTGTTTTTT. The genes are TRBV9 and TRBJ2-2; TRBD1 might be the D (5 bases). The V gene's germline CDR1 is SGDLS and CDR2 YYNGEE. V dropped 0 bases and J dropped 5 bases, with 14 bases sitting between them. This CDR3 has 16 residues.

This clone appeared once. The V call is TRBV11-3, the J call TRBJ2-7, with 10 bases identical to TRBD1. J gave up 4 bases and V 5 bases, and 5 bases lay outside the gene matches. Germline V lookup: CDR1 SGHNT, CDR2 YENEEA. The CDR3 contains 14 residues. In DNA, the CDR3 is TGTGCCAGCAGCCGGGACAGGGGAAAATACGAGCAGTACTTC. Translated, it gives CASSRDRGKYEQYF.

A single count supports this clone. V gene TRBV9 combines with J gene TRBJ2-4, with D unresolved. CDR1 and CDR2 from the germline V gene are SGDLS and YYNGEE. This CDR3 contains 19 residues. Trimming removed 3 bases from V and 0 bases from J, with 22 bases in between. CDR3 loop: CASSADPSASQIAKNIQYF. Here the CDR3 DNA reads TGTGCCAGCAGCGCAGACCCGAGCGCTAGTCAGATAGCCAAAAACATTCAGTACTTC.

As for this clone: Other DNA sequences in the same sample also yield this CDR3. This chain uses TRBV12-3 or TRBV12-4 with TRBJ1-6, with 8 bases lining up with TRBD1. The V segment lost 5 bases and the J segment 10 bases; nucleotides outside the gene matches: 4. This CDR3 comprises 13 residues. The CDR3 nucleotides read TGTGCCAGCAGTCTGACAGGGGACTCACCCCTCCACTTT. Translation gives CASSLTGDSPLHF.

CDR3 in amino acids: CASSWGGQPQHF. Written as DNA, the CDR3 is TGTGCCAGCAGTTGGGGCGGTCAGCCCCAGCATTTT. The chain links TRBV28 to TRBJ1-5; tentatively, D is TRBD1 (5 bases). The CDR3 is made up of 12 amino acids. Deletions cut 4 bases from V and 6 bases from J, with 7 bases between. The germline V gene has CDR1 MDHEN and CDR2 SYDVKM.

A few counts support this clone. Additional DNA sequences in this sample encode the identical CDR3. The CDR3 bases are TGTGCCAGCAGCTTAGGTACAGTTGCAACTAATGAAAAACTGTTTTTT. This gives the protein CASSLGTVATNEKLFF. The chain couples TRBV11-2 to TRBJ1-4; D unresolved. The CDR3 covers 16 residues. CDR1 is SGHAT, CDR2 FQNNGV, per germline. Trimming stripped 1 base from V and 0 bases from J, with 9 bases between. The whole variable domain, remainder taken from reference TRBV11-2 and TRBJ1-4, is EAGVAQSPRYKIIEKRQSVAFWCNPISGHATLYWYQQILGQGPKLLIQFQNNGVVDDSQLPKDRFSAERLKGVDSTLKIQPAKLEDSAVYLCASSLGTVATNEKLFFGSGTQLSVL.

The genes are TRBV27 and TRBJ1-5; D call uncertain. The CDR3 is 14 amino acids. V dropped 6 bases and J dropped 0 bases, with 9 bases sitting between them. The germline V gene encodes CDR1 MNHEY and CDR2 SMNVEV (reference sequence). The CDR3 nucleotides read TGTGCCAGCAGCGACGGGTTTAGCAATCAGCCCCAGCATTTT. Amino acid sequence: CASSDGFSNQPQHF.

The V gene is TRBV10-2, the J gene TRBJ1-5; 9 bases fit TRBD1. CDR3 length: 12 residues. In germline, CDR1 is WSHSY, CDR2 SAAADI. After removal of 2 bases from V and 13 bases from J, the junction contained 3 bases not matched to a gene. CDR3 bases: TGCGCCAGCAGTGAGGGACAGGGGAAACAGCATTTT. Translation gives CASSEGQGKQHF.

The chain is built from TRBV6-1 and TRBJ1-5; D remains unclear. Germline-derived CDR1 and CDR2 are MNHNS and SASEGT. Trimming left V 3 bases short and J 0 bases short, with 12 bases between. This CDR3 has 16 amino acids. CDR3 loop: CASSDGQVYSNQPQHF. CDR3 sequence (DNA): TGTGCCAGCAGTGATGGGCAGGTGTATAGCAATCAGCCCCAGCATTTT.

V usage is TRBV28 and J usage is TRBJ2-7; 7 positions agree with TRBD2. J gave up 2 bases and V 6 bases, and 10 bases lay outside the gene matches. The germline gives CDR1 MDHEN, CDR2 SYDVKM. CDR3 length equals 15 residues. The chain's CDR3 is CASRSSGLGPYEQYF. CDR3 nucleotides: TGTGCCAGCAGGTCCAGCGGACTAGGGCCCTACGAGCAGTACTTC.

To note about this clone: An end of the junction does not agree with germline; a read error may underlie this. This CDR3 is CASTQGGGGYGYTF. DNA for the CDR3: TGTGCCAGCACCCAAGGGGGGGGCGGCTATGGCTACACCTTC. The V and J genes are TRBV3-1 (or the pseudogene TRBV3-2) and TRBJ1-2; D may be TRBD1 (6 bases). Looked up from germline, CDR1 is LGHDT and CDR2 is YNNKEL (reference sequence). This CDR3 is 14 amino acids long.

J is TRBJ2-6 and V is TRBV27, with D possibly matching TRBD2 (6 bases). V gave up 0 bases and J gave up 0 bases, with 12 bases separating them. Germline CDR1 and CDR2: MNHEY and SMNVEV (reference sequence). CDR3 length: 18 amino acids. In DNA, the CDR3 is TGTGCCAGCAGTTTATCCATGATCGGGGGCTCTGGGGCCAACGTCCTGACTTTC. This encodes CASSLSMIGGSGANVLTF. The variable domain in full, with the rest retrieved from reference TRBV27 and TRBJ2-6, is EAQVTQNPRYLITVTGKKLTVTCSQNMNHEYMSWYRQDPGLGLRQIYYSMNVEVTDKGDVPEGYKVSRKEKRNFPLILESPSPNQTSLYFCASSLSMIGGSGANVLTFGAGSRLTVL.

The rearrangement links TRBV5-1 to TRBJ2-4; TRBD2 agrees at 9 bases. The V gene end was trimmed by 4 bases and the J gene end by 5 bases; junction bases not matched to a gene: 10. CDR3 length: 16 amino acids. Germline V gene data show CDR1 as SGHRS and CDR2 as YFSETQ. CDR3 DNA sequence: TGCGCCAGCAGCCCCAGCGGGGGGCTGGGGCAAAACATTCAGTACTTC. Its translation is CASSPSGGLGQNIQYF.

CDR3: CASSPWREGPQHF. The CDR3 DNA is TGTGCCAGCTCACCCTGGAGGGAGGGGCCCCAGCATTTT. The chain couples TRBV18 to TRBJ1-5; D unresolved. The ends were cut back, 3 bases at V and 9 bases at J, with 12 bases in the middle. The CDR3 length is 13 residues. Germline assignment: CDR1 KGHSH and CDR2 LQKENI.

The chain is built from TRBV5-6 and TRBJ2-3; D is unclear. This CDR3 has 14 amino acids. The V end lost 5 bases, the J end lost 1 base, and 11 bases lay between the germline ends. CDR1 and CDR2 (germline): SGHDT, YYEEEE. CDR3 region: CASSRFRGTDTQYF. The CDR3 nucleotides read TGTGCCAGCAGTAGGTTCCGGGGCACAGATACGCAGTATTTT.

V and J are TRBV5-8 and TRBJ1-5; tentatively, D is TRBD1 (5 bases). V lost 2 bases, J lost 11 bases, and 11 bases lay in between. There are 12 residues in the CDR3. CDR1 is SGHTS, CDR2 YDEGEE, per germline. The CDR3 coding sequence is TGTGCCAGCAGCTTTGGTGGGGGGGCCCAGCATTTT. Translation gives CASSFGGGAQHF.

The V call is TRBV11-1, the J call TRBJ2-7, with D maybe TRBD1 (5 bases). Deletions cut 0 bases from V and 4 bases from J, with 10 bases between. This CDR3 region has 14 residues. From germline, CDR1 is SGHAT and CDR2 FQDESV (reference sequence). The CDR3 sequence: CASSLAVGPYEQYF. CDR3 DNA: TGTGCCAGCAGCTTAGCGGTGGGGCCTTACGAGCAGTACTTC. Using reference TRBV11-1 and TRBJ2-7 for the parts outside the CDR3, the full variable domain is EAEVAQSPRYKITEKSQAVAFWCDPISGHATLYWYRQILGQGPELLVQFQDESVVDDSQLPKDRFSAERLKGVDSTLKIQPAELGDSAMYLCASSLAVGPYEQYFGPGTRLTVT.

The rearrangement uses TRBV2 and TRBJ1-1, with unresolved D. Germline CDR1 reads SNHLY; CDR2 reads FYNNEI. Trimming took off 3 bases at V and 8 bases at J, with 16 bases between the two ends. CDR3 length equals 14 residues. CDR3 loop: CASSEVVGGPEAFF. For the CDR3, the DNA is TGTGCCAGCAGTGAGGTGGTAGGTGGGCCCGAAGCTTTCTTT.

The chain combines TRBV11-2 with TRBJ1-4; D is uncertain. CDR3 size: 15 residues. V was clipped by 2 bases and J by 8 bases, with 15 bases between them. Germline V CDR1 and CDR2: SGHAT, FQNNGV. The chain's CDR3 is CASSLSGRLIEKLFF. Written as DNA, the CDR3 is TGTGCCAGCAGCTTAAGTGGCAGACTAATAGAAAAACTGTTTTTT.

The rearrangement links TRBV6-6 to TRBJ1-1, with a possible D match to TRBD1 (5 bases). This CDR3 is 14 amino acids long. The germline gives CDR1 MNHNY, CDR2 SVGAGI (reference sequence). V lost 6 bases, J lost 0 bases, and 11 bases lay in between. The CDR3 bases are TGTGCCAGCAGCCCCAGGGAACTGAACACTGAAGCTTTCTTT. Translation: CASSPRELNTEAFF.

CDR3 amino acids: CASSATGYSNQPQHF. DNA for the CDR3: TGTGCCAGCTCAGCGACAGGGTATAGCAATCAGCCCCAGCATTTT. This rearrangement joins TRBV18 to TRBJ1-5; 7 bases line up with TRBD1. The germline gives CDR1 KGHSH, CDR2 LQKENI. Unmatched junction bases numbered 4, after V lost 5 bases and J lost 0 bases. The CDR3 runs 15 residues.

This clone was counted once. CDR3 DNA: TGTGCCAGCAGCCAGGGGGGTACCGATACGCAGTATTTT. This codes for CASSQGGTDTQYF. The chain has TRBV9 and TRBJ2-3; the D gene is possibly TRBD1 (7 bases). Germline V gene data show CDR1 as SGDLS and CDR2 as YYNGEE. V was shortened by 4 bases and J by 6 bases, with 12 bases between the two germline ends. This CDR3 is 13 amino acids long. The complete variable domain, with remaining parts taken from reference TRBV9 and TRBJ2-3, reads DSGVTQTPKHLITATGQRVTLRCSPRSGDLSVYWYQQSLDQGLQFLIQYYNGEERAKGNILERFSAQQFPDLHSELNLSSLELGDSALYFCASSQGGTDTQYFGPGTRLTVL.

This chain uses TRBV5-5 with TRBJ2-7, with 8 bases fitting TRBD2. Looked up from germline, CDR1 is SGHKS and CDR2 is YYEKEE (reference sequence). The length of the CDR3 is 15 residues. V shed 0 bases and J 3 bases; nucleotides not matched to a gene: 5. The CDR3 sequence is CASSLGGGTYYEQYF. CDR3 DNA sequence: TGTGCCAGCAGCTTGGGCGGGGGGACGTACTACGAGCAGTACTTC.

The chain links TRBV27 to TRBJ1-2, with 8 bases fitting TRBD1. CDR1 and CDR2 (germline): MNHEY, SMNVEV (reference sequence). The CDR3 is 14 amino acids. Trimming at V came to 5 bases and at J to 8 bases, leaving 10 bases not matched to a gene. Written as DNA, the CDR3 is TGTGCCAGCAGTATTATTGGACAGGGTGGCGGCTACACCTTC. It codes for CASSIIGQGGGYTF.

As for this clone: The germline gene is not matched at one end of the junction; a read error may be the cause. The J gene is TRBJ1-1, the V gene TRBV20-1; perhaps TRBD1 as D (6 bases). This CDR3 is built from 11 residues. The germline V gene has CDR1 DFQATT and CDR2 SNEGSKA (reference sequence). The CDR3 loop is CSARADREAFF. The CDR3 coding sequence is TGCAGTGCCAGAGCTGACAGGGAAGCTTTCTTT.